Below, 18 T cell receptor beta chains from the same sample are listed, as sequenced in a study of molecular identifiers for immune sequencing clone quantification. TCRdb passed the PCR reads through MiXCR, listing each CDR3 protein once. This sample has some 320,000 distinct CDR3 sequences, with over 20% found just once. Sequences were obtained from naive CD8+ T cells from blood, with Jurkat cell RNA spiked in. The subset here: FACS-sorted CD8+CD4-CCR7+CD45RA+ naive T cells. These receptors came from a human donor in good health. Some libraries in this study had Jurkat cell RNA spiked in.

The rearrangement uses TRBV5-4 and TRBJ2-7, with D uncertain. V dropped 3 bases and J dropped 1 base, with 11 bases sitting between them. The CDR3 has 14 residues. In germline, CDR1 is SGHNT, CDR2 YYREEE (reference sequence). The CDR3 region is CASSCNPDSYEQYF. DNA for the CDR3: TGTGCCAGCAGCTGTAATCCGGATTCCTACGAGCAGTACTTC.

This clonotype was picked up many times. The V gene is TRBV20-1, the J gene TRBJ2-7; TRBD2 matches at 7 bases. CDR1 is DFQATT and CDR2 is SNEGSKA in the germline V gene (reference sequence). V shed 1 base and J 4 bases; nucleotides not matched to a gene: 7. The CDR3 loop spans 14 amino acids. CDR3 in amino acids: CSARVPSGLYEQYF. The CDR3 coding sequence is TGCAGTGCTAGAGTCCCTAGCGGACTTTACGAGCAGTACTTC.

This clonotype has more than one count but fewer than ten. The chain employs TRBV20-1 and TRBJ2-1; the D is unclear. Germline CDR1 reads DFQATT; CDR2 reads SNEGSKA (reference sequence). V shed 2 bases and J shed 7 bases, with 12 bases lying between them. CDR3 length: 13 residues. For the CDR3, the DNA is TGCAGTGCTAGATTCAGTAACGGGAATGAGCAGTTCTTC. This gives the protein CSARFSNGNEQFF.

The gene calls are TRBV6-2 or TRBV6-3 and TRBJ1-4; perhaps TRBD1 as D (6 bases). The CDR3 is made up of 17 amino acids. Germline CDR1 reads MNHEY; CDR2 reads SVGEGT. The V end lost 2 bases, the J end lost 4 bases, and 17 bases lay between the germline ends. The CDR3 DNA is TGTGCCAGCAGTTACATCGGGACACCCTCGGGTAATGAAAAACTGTTTTTT. As protein: CASSYIGTPSGNEKLFF.

This clonotype was seen many times. J is TRBJ1-1 and V is TRBV6-2 or TRBV6-3; weak D call: TRBD1 (5 bases). The germline V gene has CDR1 MNHEY and CDR2 SVGEGT. The CDR3 contains 14 residues. The ends were cut back, 1 base at V and 3 bases at J, with 9 bases in the middle. The CDR3 spells CASSYFGADTEAFF. The CDR3, as DNA: TGTGCCAGCAGTTACTTCGGGGCGGACACTGAAGCTTTCTTT.

This chain uses TRBV6-2 or TRBV6-3 with TRBJ2-1, with D perhaps matching TRBD1 (6 bases). V dropped 0 bases and J dropped 7 bases, with 7 bases sitting between them. The CDR3 is 13 residues long. Germline CDR1 MNHEY, CDR2 SVGEGT. CDR3 amino acids: CASSYSGTNEQFF. The CDR3, as DNA: TGTGCCAGCAGTTACTCAGGGACAAATGAGCAGTTCTTC.

In the case of this clonotype: A much larger clone is a single base away; this may be a read error. CDR3 in DNA: TGTGCCAGCATTTTACAATTTGCGGAAAAGGAGCAGTACTTC. As protein: CASILQFAEKEQYF. This chain joins TRBV12-3 or TRBV12-4 and TRBJ2-7, with D unresolved. The CDR3 length is 14 residues.

As regards this clonotype: Since a much larger clone is just one base distant, this may be a read error. The chain carries TRBV5-3 and TRBJ1-1, with TRBD1 as a possible D gene (6 bases). TRBV5-3 is classed as an ORF, of uncertain function. CDR3 length: 13 amino acids. Trimming shortened V by 10 bases and J by 7 bases, and 20 bases separated the two germline ends. CDR3 in amino acids: CAGSSWTEGEAFF. As DNA, the CDR3 is TGTGCCGGCAGCTCCTGGACAGAGGGTGAAGCTTTCTTT.

The chain couples TRBV7-9 to TRBJ2-7; no clear D gene. The CDR3 spans 13 residues. V lost 5 bases to trimming and J lost 5 bases, with 13 bases between them. Per germline, CDR1 SEHNR and CDR2 FQNEAQ (reference sequence). Here the CDR3 reads CASSTTSTHEQYF. CDR3 nucleotide sequence: TGTGCCAGCAGCACAACCTCGACCCACGAGCAGTACTTC.

About this clonotype itself: The missing conserved phenylalanine or tryptophan at the end of this CDR3 makes a read error likely. This chain links TRBV4-1 with TRBJ1-1; 7 bases map to TRBD1. The length of the CDR3 is 15 residues. J gave up 3 bases and V 4 bases, and 8 bases lay outside the gene matches. Germline V lookup: CDR1 MGHRA, CDR2 YSYEKL. Written as DNA, the CDR3 is TGCGCCAGCAGCCCGCAGGGGGGCTCTGACACTGAAGCTTTCCTT. This gives the protein CASSPQGGSDTEAFL.

This clonotype was counted a few times. V is TRBV18 and J is TRBJ1-1, with TRBD1 matching over 11 bases. The germline CDR1 and CDR2 sequences are KGHSH and LQKENI. Trimming cost V 3 bases and J 7 bases; bases outside gene matches: 7. The CDR3 extends over 15 amino acids. The CDR3 nucleotides read TGTGCCAGCTCACCCCAGGACAGGGGGCGAATTGAAGCTTTCTTT. Residues: CASSPQDRGRIEAFF.

This clonotype was detected many times. The gene calls are TRBV2 and TRBJ2-5; D tentatively reads TRBD1 or TRBD2 (6 bases each). The CDR3 runs to 16 residues. Between the trimmed V and J ends, which lost 1 base and 1 base, there was a span of 13 bases. Looked up from germline, CDR1 is SNHLY and CDR2 is FYNNEI. CDR3 protein: CASSEGSGALQETQYF. The CDR3 DNA reads TGTGCCAGCAGTGAAGGTTCGGGGGCGCTCCAAGAGACCCAGTACTTC.

The CDR3 is CASSYGRDADTQYF. CDR3 sequence (DNA): TGTGCCAGCAGTTACGGCAGGGACGCAGATACGCAGTATTTT. J is TRBJ2-3 and V is TRBV6-2 or TRBV6-3, with D perhaps matching TRBD1 or TRBD2 (5 bases each). There are 14 residues in the CDR3. Germline CDR1 reads MNHEY; CDR2 reads SVGEGT. Trimming removed 2 bases at V and 4 bases at J, with 10 bases between.

This clonotype was observed many times. The chain links TRBV7-9 to TRBJ1-4; the D is unclear. The V end lost 3 bases, the J end lost 6 bases, and 14 bases lay between the germline ends. Germline lookup yields CDR1 SEHNR and CDR2 FQNEAQ (reference sequence). This CDR3 is 15 amino acids long. CDR3 loop: CASSFLDGPYEKLFF. CDR3 bases: TGTGCCAGCAGCTTCCTGGACGGGCCGTATGAAAAACTGTTTTTT.

The rearrangement uses TRBV27 and TRBJ2-7; weak D call: TRBD1 (7 bases). V was pared by 5 bases and J by 9 bases, with 20 bases between. The germline CDR1 and CDR2 sequences are MNHEY and SMNVEV (reference sequence). This CDR3 is 14 amino acids long. CDR3 in amino acids: CASSPQGGEGGQYF. The CDR3 DNA reads TGTGCCAGCAGTCCCCAGGGGGGTGAGGGCGGGCAGTACTTC.

This clonotype was recorded at least ten times. The chain combines TRBV7-9 with TRBJ1-5; a possible D gene is TRBD1 (5 bases). The CDR3 loop spans 13 amino acids. Trimming stripped 4 bases from V and 7 bases from J, with 11 bases between. In germline, CDR1 is SEHNR, CDR2 FQNEAQ (reference sequence). CDR3 coding DNA: TGTGCCAGCAGCTCCGGTTGGGGCCAGCCCCAGCATTTT. This translates into CASSSGWGQPQHF. Using reference TRBV7-9 and TRBJ1-5 for the parts outside the CDR3, the full variable domain is DTGVSQNPRHKITKRGQNVTFRCDPISEHNRLYWYRQTLGQGPEFLTYFQNEAQLEKSRLLSDRFSAERPKGSFSTLEIQRTEQGDSAMYLCASSSGWGQPQHFGDGTRLSIL.

This clonotype was seen only a few times. This rearrangement joins TRBV29-1 to TRBJ1-2; TRBD1 matches at 7 bases. Germline loops: CDR1 SQVTM, CDR2 ANQGSEA. The V and J ends lost 3 bases and 5 bases, in that order; junction bases with no gene match: 12. This CDR3 is built from 15 residues. Here the CDR3 DNA reads TGCAGCGTTGATCTTTTTGGGGACAGCATTTATGGCTACACCTTC. Translating gives CSVDLFGDSIYGYTF.

The table lists this clonotype with a count of one. Possible read error: a much larger clone is one base away. The CDR3 nucleotides read TGTGCCAGCGGCTTACAGGGGGCCGATCAGCCCCAGCATTTT. Its translation: CASGLQGADQPQHF. The chain employs TRBV7-9 and TRBJ1-5; TRBD1 matches 9 bases. Germline V CDR1 and CDR2: SEHNR, FQNEAQ (reference sequence). The CDR3 is made up of 14 amino acids.